This TCR beta chain was captured by sequencing in a study of shared clonotypes between healthy human individuals. This CDR3 has 13 residues. V gave up 6 bases and J gave up 6 bases; unmatched junction bases: 10. Looked up from germline, CDR1 is SQVTM and CDR2 is ANQGSEA. This clone was seen a few times. Generated by immunoSEQ multiplex PCR, the TCRdb table keeps only in-frame clones and is missing some. The sample shows about 2.4 million clones, under 95% of them seen only once. This TCR came from a man aged 18-30 years in good health. Some clones in this sample may be carry-over from other donors' samples. Material for sequencing was naive CD4+ T cells from PBMCs. Sample subset: CD45RA+ positively selected. V usage is TRBV29-1 and J usage is TRBJ1-1, with 7 positions matching TRBD1. The CDR3, as DNA: TGCAGCGTGAGGGACAGTAGAACCCCTGAAGCTTTCTTT. Amino acid sequence: CSVRDSRTPEAFF.